Given below is one T cell receptor beta chain in context. The antigen this receptor binds is unknown. No clone much larger than this one lies a single base away; base qualities are absent. Libraries were built with the immunoSEQ multiplex PCR assay. The study's own analysis went as follows. A statistical classification framework was built for diagnosing cytomegalovirus status from the catalog of TCR beta chain sequences. TCRdb stores this immuneACCESS table with in-frame sequences only. Part of the clones is absent; in the studies checked, under half of the shortfall reflects unresolved V genes, and no reason is known for the rest. V and J calls and clone size are copied from that table; D and trimming were computed from the DNA. In this sample the table shows over 200,000 clones, around 90% of which occur a single time. Roughly 2.8% of the sample goes to the ten largest clones. The record originates from a study of cytomegalovirus exposure and HLA in healthy donors (dated by TCRdb to about 2017). For context, the study as a whole: According to a later analysis, one platform produced both the 100 to 150 validation repertoires and the approximately 660 repertoires of the first cohort. The study aimed to test whether signatures of past pathogen exposure could be identified by cataloging public T cell receptors. A separate validation cohort of 100 to 150 different subjects was used in addition to the approximately 670-subject first cohort. To predict cytomegalovirus infection status, the study brought together high-throughput TCR immunosequencing, statistical association of individual TCRs with disease status, and machine learning.

The germline V and J ends show losses of 6 bases and 4 bases respectively, and no gene match explains 10 bases of the junction. The CDR3 numbers 15 residues from cysteine through phenylalanine. Only CDR3 DNA is held: 45 bases, read in frame from base 1. The germline V gene provides CDR1 SNHLY and CDR2 FYNNEI. The donors belonged to the validation cohort of approximately 130 subjects, which was separate from the roughly 700-subject first cohort. Summary of the overall study and its limitations: While some public TCRs were present in many individuals, most TCR sequences turned up only very rarely across donors. A later analysis lacked HLA typing for the validation cohort, so it scored co-occurrence in that cohort across all 120 or so repertoires. The authors suggested that the approach could potentially be extended to other disease states and immunological phenotypes. A few of the identified cytomegalovirus-associated TCR beta chains were confirmed in vitro to be specific for cytomegalovirus antigens. A later analysis found that TCRs clustered in the first cohort also tended to co-occur in the roughly 120 validation repertoires, with just under 95% of cluster scores above 0. The study gave a list of around 170 TCR beta chains associated with cytomegalovirus. In both the original and validation cohorts, the classifier was reported to diagnose cytomegalovirus status with high specificity and sensitivity.

Sequenced: PBMCs. The chain links TRBV2 with TRBJ2-3, and TRBD1 aligns with 7 junction nucleotides. The clonotype was recovered from a woman between 18 and 29 years old in good health and CMV-seronegative. For the CDR3, the sequence is CASRNRGRDADTQYF. The sequence in DNA is TGTGCCAGCAGGAACAGGGGACGGGATGCAGATACGCAGTATTTT.